The 20 T cell receptor beta chains presented below share a single source sample, sequenced in a study of T cell responses to AZD1222 COVID-19 vaccine (dated by TCRdb to the early 2020s). Libraries were constructed by the immunoSEQ multiplex PCR assay. TCRdb's version of the immuneACCESS table is confined to in-frame rearrangements and falls short of the full clone set. An unresolved V gene accounts for under half of the shortfall where checked; the remainder is of unknown origin. Within this sample are 150,000 to 200,000 clones, with approximately 93% of them counted one time only. The ten biggest clones cover around 3.5% of the sample. The sample's time point label, in plain terms: about 28 days (+/-7) after the second vaccine dose. Sequenced material: peripheral blood, taken 28 days after the second AZD1222 dose. These receptor sequences come from an adult who received the AZD1222 COVID-19 vaccine.

The rearrangement joins TRBV5-1 to TRBJ1-2, with D unclear. Germline V CDR1 and CDR2: SGHRS, YFSETQ. The CDR3 spans 13 residues. Trimming took 4 bases from V and 8 from J, leaving 15 bases between them. The CDR3 spells CASSPAVEAGYTF. CDR3 nucleotide sequence: TGCGCCAGCAGCCCGGCGGTGGAGGCCGGCTACACCTTC. Variable domain in full (rest from reference TRBV5-1 and TRBJ1-2): KAGVTQTPRYLIKTRGQQVTLSCSPISGHRSVSWYQQTPGQGLQFLFEYFSETQRNKGNFPGRFSGRQFSNSRSEMNVSTLELGDSALYLCASSPAVEAGYTFGSGTRLTVV.

The V and J genes are TRBV6-5 and TRBJ2-1, with 14 bases identical to TRBD2. CDR3 length: 15 amino acids. CDR1 and CDR2 (germline): MNHEY, SVGAGI. V lost 6 bases to trimming and J lost 9 bases; unmatched junction nucleotides: 7. CDR3 sequence reads: CASSRLAGGPSEQFF. The CDR3 DNA sequence: TGTGCCAGCAGCCGACTAGCGGGAGGGCCATCTGAGCAGTTCTTC.

This sequence joins TRBV5-5 and TRBJ2-7, with TRBD2 matching over 7 bases. Germline CDR1 is SGHKS and CDR2 is YYEKEE (reference sequence). This CDR3 contains 15 residues. V was clipped by 4 bases and J by 0 bases; unmatched bases: 7. CDR3 DNA: TGTGCCAGCAGCCTCAGCGGGATGCCCTCCTACGAGCAGTACTTC. Translated, it gives CASSLSGMPSYEQYF. Variable domain in full (rest from reference TRBV5-5 and TRBJ2-7): DAGVTQSPTHLIKTRGQQVTLRCSPISGHKSVSWYQQVLGQGPQFIFQYYEKEERGRGNFPDRFSARQFPNYSSELNVNALLLGDSALYLCASSLSGMPSYEQYFGPGTRLTVT.

The V and J genes are TRBV7-9 and TRBJ2-5; possible D gene TRBD2, 5 bases. Trimming removed 5 bases at V and 5 bases at J, with 18 bases between. The CDR3 contains 15 residues. Germline values: CDR1 SEHNR, CDR2 FQNEAQ (reference sequence). DNA for the CDR3: TGTGCCAGCAGCGTAGACTTGATTAGGGAGGAGACCCAGTACTTC. Amino acids: CASSVDLIREETQYF.

V and J are TRBV5-1 and TRBJ2-5, with D possibly called TRBD1 or TRBD2 (5 bases each). CDR1 and CDR2 (germline): SGHRS, YFSETQ. Trimming removed 4 bases at V and 5 bases at J, with 18 bases between. The CDR3 is made up of 15 amino acids. The CDR3 coding sequence is TGCGCCAGCAGCCGGGGAAGGGCCCCAGGGGAGACCCAGTACTTC. Translating gives CASSRGRAPGETQYF.

A single count supports this clone. The chain employs TRBV3-1 (or the pseudogene TRBV3-2) and TRBJ2-4; D is uncertain. Trimming took 1 base from V and 0 from J, leaving 10 bases between them. The germline V gene has CDR1 LGHDT and CDR2 YNNKEL (reference sequence). This CDR3 is built from 16 residues. The CDR3 loop reads CASSQAELLAKNIQYF. CDR3 nucleotide sequence: TGTGCCAGCAGCCAAGCGGAACTATTAGCCAAAAACATTCAGTACTTC.

V and J are TRBV11-3 and TRBJ1-6, with D uncertain. The ends were cut back, 4 bases at V and 7 bases at J, with 8 bases in the middle. The CDR3 has 13 residues. Germline-derived CDR1 and CDR2 are SGHNT and YENEEA. The CDR3 bases are TGTGCCAGCAGCTATGGCCAGAATTCACCCCTCCACTTT. This codes for CASSYGQNSPLHF.

The chain is built from TRBV4-1 and TRBJ1-1; possible D gene TRBD1, 5 bases. The CDR3 length is 16 residues. V was pared by 1 base and J by 4 bases, with 16 bases between. Germline CDR1 is MGHRA and CDR2 is YSYEKL. The CDR3 coding sequence is TGCGCCAGCAGCCAAGTTCCCGGGACCTCCCCCACTGAAGCTTTCTTT. Protein product: CASSQVPGTSPTEAFF.

V usage is TRBV19 and J usage is TRBJ2-1, with TRBD1 identical over 8 bases. Germline trimming cut 5 bases from V and 1 base from J; bases unmatched to any gene: 13. The CDR3 totals 18 residues. The germline CDR1 and CDR2 sequences are LNHDA and SQIVND (reference sequence). CDR3 DNA: TGTGCCAGTAGTTCCCGCGGTAGAGGACAGGGTTCCTACAATGAGCAGTTCTTC. It codes for CASSSRGRGQGSYNEQFF.

The chain recombines TRBV10-3 with TRBJ2-2, with no clear D. V gave up 7 bases and J gave up 5 bases, with 20 bases separating them. The CDR3 is made up of 16 amino acids. Germline V gives CDR1 ENHRY, CDR2 SYGVKD. The CDR3 region is CAITTPSTDGTGELFF. The CDR3 DNA follows: TGTGCCATCACCACTCCGAGTACCGACGGTACCGGGGAGCTGTTTTTT.

This chain links TRBV28 with TRBJ2-7; 9 nucleotides agree with TRBD2. Germline V gene lookup returns CDR1 MDHEN and CDR2 SYDVKM. V was pared by 6 bases and J by 2 bases, with 20 bases of the junction left unmatched. The CDR3 length is 19 residues. CDR3: CASSSHRGRVRIGPYEQYF. The DNA of the CDR3 is TGTGCCAGCAGCTCACATCGCGGGAGGGTGAGGATAGGTCCCTACGAGCAGTACTTC.

V usage is TRBV15 and J usage is TRBJ1-2; D might be TRBD1 (5 bases). Germline V gives CDR1 LNHNV, CDR2 YYDKDF (reference sequence). The germline V and J ends were trimmed by 0 bases and 2 bases, with 10 bases remaining between them. The CDR3 consists of 15 residues. CDR3 sequence reads: CATSRDTDTNYGYTF. CDR3 nucleotide sequence: TGTGCCACCAGCAGAGATACGGACACCAACTATGGCTACACCTTC. The complete variable domain, with remaining parts taken from reference TRBV15 and TRBJ1-2, reads DAMVIQNPRYQVTQFGKPVTLSCSQTLNHNVMYWYQQKSSQAPKLLFHYYDKDFNNEADTPDNFQSRRPNTSFCFLDIRSPGLGDTAMYLCATSRDTDTNYGYTFGSGTRLTVV.

V is TRBV28 and J is TRBJ1-4; tentative D call: TRBD1 (5 bases). This CDR3 has 15 amino acids. V gave up 7 bases and J gave up 11 bases, with 23 bases separating them. The germline CDR1 and CDR2 sequences are MDHEN and SYDVKM. Written as DNA, the CDR3 is TGTGCCAGCATGGCAACCGGGACCCGGGGAGGGAAACTGTTTTTT. Translating it yields CASMATGTRGGKLFF.

This clone has more than one count but fewer than ten. The V gene is TRBV5-1, the J gene TRBJ1-2; 10 bases match TRBD1. V dropped 4 bases and J dropped 5; count of bases not matched to a gene: 8. The CDR3 has 15 residues. Per the germline V gene, CDR1 is SGHRS and CDR2 is YFSETQ. In DNA, the CDR3 is TGCGCCAGCAGCCCCGCGACAGGGGGCGCTTATGGCTACACCTTC. Translation: CASSPATGGAYGYTF.

This chain uses TRBV24-1 with TRBJ2-1; D call uncertain. The CDR3 sequence is 16 residues long. V shed 2 bases and J shed 2 bases, with 12 bases lying between them. Germline CDR1 and CDR2: KGHDR and SFDVKD. Here the CDR3 DNA reads TGTGCCACCAGTGATTATCGGCCCGACGCCTACAATGAGCAGTTCTTC. Translating it yields CATSDYRPDAYNEQFF.

The V call is TRBV28, the J call TRBJ1-5; D unclear. From germline, CDR1 is MDHEN and CDR2 SYDVKM. The CDR3 covers 13 residues. V dropped 1 base and J dropped 1 base, with 2 bases sitting between them. The CDR3, as DNA: TGTGCCAGCAGTTTATTGAGCAATCAGCCCCAGCATTTT. The encoded protein is CASSLLSNQPQHF.

The chain has TRBV5-8 and TRBJ2-1, with 7 bases lining up with TRBD2. There are 13 residues in the CDR3. Germline trimming cut 6 bases from V and 11 bases from J; bases unmatched to any gene: 11. In germline, CDR1 is SGHTS, CDR2 YDEGEE. The CDR3 sequence: CASTWGLSGKQFF. The DNA for the CDR3 is TGTGCCAGCACTTGGGGCTTAAGCGGGAAGCAGTTCTTC.

V usage is TRBV6-2 or TRBV6-3 and J usage is TRBJ2-3, with TRBD1 identical over 10 bases. The germline gives CDR1 MNHEY, CDR2 SVGEGT. V lost 5 bases to trimming and J lost 5 bases; unmatched junction nucleotides: 7. CDR3 size: 15 residues. The CDR3 reads CASSPDRGRGDTQYF. The DNA of the CDR3 is TGTGCCAGCAGTCCCGACAGGGGGCGCGGAGATACGCAGTATTTT.

This sequence joins TRBV7-3 and TRBJ2-7; D possibly corresponds to TRBD1 (5 bases). CDR1 and CDR2 from the germline V gene are SGHTA and FQGTGA. CDR3 length: 12 residues. V lost 6 bases to trimming and J lost 4 bases, with 10 bases between them. CDR3: CASRYGAYEQYF. Written as DNA, the CDR3 is TGTGCCAGCAGGTATGGGGCATACGAGCAGTACTTC.

The rearrangement links TRBV6-5 to TRBJ1-5, with D perhaps TRBD1 (5 bases). This CDR3 is built from 15 residues. The germline CDR1 and CDR2 sequences are MNHEY and SVGAGI. With 5 bases removed from V and 3 bases from J, the gap between germline ends came to 14 bases. CDR3 in amino acids: CASSRIDSPNQPQHF. The CDR3, as DNA: TGTGCCAGCAGTCGTATAGACAGCCCCAATCAGCCCCAGCATTTT.